This T cell receptor beta chain was captured in a study of shared clonotypes between healthy human individuals. This CDR3 is built from 16 residues. Germline lookup yields CDR1 SGHTA and CDR2 FQGNSA. The V end was cut by 5 bases, the J end by 3 bases, with 16 bases between. Only in-frame clones appear in the TCRdb table, and some are missing; sequencing was by immunoSEQ multiplex PCR. Of about 2.5 million clones listed, under 95% are singletons. The receptor's source is a young man in good health. Some clones in this sample may be carry-over from other donors' samples. V and J are TRBV7-2 and TRBJ1-4, with D tentatively TRBD1 (5 bases). The material sequenced was naive CD4+ T cells from PBMCs. The subset was: CD45RA+ positively selected. CDR3 amino acids: CASSPSRGRANEKLFF. Here the CDR3 DNA reads TGTGCCAGCAGCCCATCACGGGGCAGAGCTAATGAAAAACTGTTTTTT.